These 13 T cell receptor beta chains share one sample of origin, sequenced in a study of blood T cell repertoires in COVID-19. The protocol was immunoSEQ multiplex PCR, while the TCRdb copy is restricted to in-frame clones and leaves out a portion. The data show some 320,000 clones, about nine tenths seen once. The specimen sequenced was peripheral blood. The source of these receptors is a woman aged 25-40 years who had recovered from COVID-19.

The J gene is TRBJ1-1, the V gene TRBV12-3 or TRBV12-4; a possible D gene is TRBD1 (6 bases). The length of the CDR3 is 13 residues. With 7 bases removed from V and 4 bases from J, the gap between germline ends came to 13 bases. CDR3 sequence reads: CASTPGGVTEAFF. DNA for the CDR3: TGTGCCAGCACCCCGGGGGGCGTCACTGAAGCTTTCTTT.

This chain connects TRBV7-7 to TRBJ2-1; the match to TRBD2 covers 9 bases. The germline V gene encodes CDR1 SSHAT and CDR2 FNYEAQ (reference sequence). With 5 bases clipped from V and 5 bases from J, the junction kept 7 bases outside the gene matches. CDR3 length: 15 residues. CDR3 DNA sequence: TGTGCCAGCAGCCCGGGAGCGGGGGGCCACAATGAGCAGTTCTTC. This gives the protein CASSPGAGGHNEQFF.

The chain employs TRBV28 and TRBJ1-5, with D possibly being TRBD1 (6 bases). Germline V lookup: CDR1 MDHEN, CDR2 SYDVKM. CDR3 length: 14 residues. The germline V and J ends were trimmed by 5 bases and 7 bases, with 15 bases remaining between them. The CDR3 DNA is TGTGCCAGCAGTCGTGGGGGGGCAGGACAGCCCCAGCATTTT. It is translated as CASSRGGAGQPQHF.

The V and J genes are TRBV30 and TRBJ2-7, with D possibly being TRBD2 (6 bases). The CDR3 covers 16 residues. The germline V gene has CDR1 GTSNPN and CDR2 SVGIG (reference sequence). Trimming pared 0 bases from V and 0 bases from J, leaving 15 bases between. The CDR3 DNA reads TGTGCCTGGAGTGTACGGGGACTGCTGACCTCCTACGAGCAGTACTTC. As protein: CAWSVRGLLTSYEQYF. The whole variable domain, remainder taken from reference TRBV30 and TRBJ2-7, is SQTIHQWPATLVQPVGSPLSLECTVEGTSNPNLYWYRQAAGRGLQLLFYSVGIGQISSEVPQNLSASRPQDRQFILSSKKLLLSDSGFYLCAWSVRGLLTSYEQYFGPGTRLTVT.

In DNA, the CDR3 is TGTGCCACCACCGACAGGGATGCAACTAATGAAAAACTGTTTTTT. Encoded protein: CATTDRDATNEKLFF. This chain uses TRBV6-5 with TRBJ1-4; 7 positions agree with TRBD1. V lost 10 bases and J lost 0; bases outside the gene matches: 8. There are 15 residues in the CDR3. Germline CDR1 is MNHEY and CDR2 is SVGAGI.

The rearrangement uses TRBV7-2 and TRBJ2-7, with 9 bases fitting TRBD1. V gave up 5 bases and J gave up 5 bases; unmatched junction bases: 7. CDR1 is SGHTA and CDR2 is FQGNSA in the germline V gene. The CDR3 sequence is 14 residues long. The CDR3 region is CASSQLGQGNEQYF. Here the CDR3 DNA reads TGTGCCAGCAGCCAATTGGGACAGGGAAACGAGCAGTACTTC.

The chain has TRBV5-4 and TRBJ2-3; D is possibly TRBD2 (7 bases). Germline CDR1 reads SGHNT; CDR2 reads YYREEE (reference sequence). V lost 0 bases to trimming and J lost 1 base, with 9 bases between them. The CDR3 totals 15 residues. The CDR3 DNA sequence: TGTGCCAGCAGCTTGGAGGGGGGGGGCACAGATACGCAGTATTTT. Its protein product is CASSLEGGGTDTQYF.

This clone was observed a few times. This chain links TRBV11-2 with TRBJ2-7; 8 bases match TRBD1. V lost 3 bases to trimming and J lost 3 bases; unmatched junction nucleotides: 10. Germline-derived CDR1 and CDR2 are SGHAT and FQNNGV. The CDR3 totals 16 residues. CDR3 sequence: CASSFKKGQVLYEQYF. The CDR3 nucleotides are TGTGCCAGCAGCTTCAAAAAGGGACAGGTCCTCTACGAGCAGTACTTC.

The rearrangement uses TRBV28 and TRBJ1-2; possibly TRBD1 for D (6 bases). The V gene lost 9 bases and the J gene lost 4 bases, with 12 bases spanning the gap. CDR3 length: 12 residues. The V gene's germline CDR1 is MDHEN and CDR2 SYDVKM. CDR3 DNA sequence: TGTGCCAGTAACAGGGAGGGCTATGGCTACACCTTC. It is translated as CASNREGYGYTF.

The J gene is TRBJ2-7, the V gene TRBV19; 12 bases match TRBD1. Germline-derived CDR1 and CDR2 are LNHDA and SQIVND (reference sequence). The CDR3 length is 16 residues. V was pared by 6 bases and J by 6 bases, with 12 bases of the junction left unmatched. CDR3 region: CASSYVPGQGAFEQYF. Written as DNA, the CDR3 is TGTGCCAGTAGCTATGTACCGGGACAGGGGGCATTCGAGCAGTACTTC.

The chain is built from TRBV28 and TRBJ1-5, with D perhaps TRBD1 (5 bases). From germline, CDR1 is MDHEN and CDR2 SYDVKM. The V and J ends lost 8 bases and 6 bases respectively, with 20 bases between them. The CDR3 consists of 15 residues. Here the CDR3 reads CASRTGGVGSQPQHF. Here the CDR3 DNA reads TGTGCCAGCCGCACGGGAGGGGTGGGGAGTCAGCCCCAGCATTTT.

This chain joins TRBV4-3 and TRBJ1-2, with TRBD1 matching over 9 bases. V lost 9 bases, J lost 0 bases, and 2 bases stayed unmatched. In germline, CDR1 is LGHNA, CDR2 YSLEER. CDR3 size: 13 residues. CDR3: CARRQGANYGYTF. For the CDR3, the DNA is TGCGCCAGGAGACAGGGGGCTAACTATGGCTACACCTTC.

The J gene is TRBJ2-6, the V gene TRBV7-3, with D possibly TRBD1 on 5 matching bases. V was cut by 7 bases and J by 0 bases, with 31 bases left in between. Germline-derived CDR1 and CDR2 are SGHTA and FQGTGA. The CDR3 has 22 residues. The CDR3 nucleotides are TGTGCCAGCAACCACATACAAGAAGGACAACCCGATGGGCTCTCTGGGGCCAACGTCCTGACTTTC. Translation gives CASNHIQEGQPDGLSGANVLTF.